Sequencing of this T cell receptor beta chain was carried out in a study of blood T cell repertoires in COVID-19. Participants, about 18 to 90 years old, spanned 24 US areas. TCRdb's copy holds only in-frame clones and misses some; the assay was immunoSEQ multiplex PCR. Among over 250,000 clones, just under 90% were seen once, and the ten largest hold 1.9%. The CDR3 extends over 15 amino acids. V lost 7 bases and J lost 0, with 14 bases in between. Germline V lookup: CDR1 SGDLS, CDR2 YYNGEE. This TCR was recovered from a woman aged 60-75 years who had recovered from COVID-19. The rearrangement joins TRBV9 to TRBJ1-3, with D perhaps TRBD1 (5 bases). The sequenced material came from PBMCs or T cells enriched from blood (not recorded which). The CDR3 DNA follows: TGTGCCAGCGGACCAGGGCCATACTCTGGAAACACCATATATTTT. Its translation is CASGPGPYSGNTIYF.